This TCR beta chain comes out of a study of blood T cell repertoires in COVID-19. On the study more broadly: T cells, B-cell-depleted T cells, or PBMCs supplied cDNA or gDNA.

TCRdb keeps only in-frame clones here, not all; method: immunoSEQ multiplex PCR. The sample comprises some 170,000 clones, roughly 82% of which are singletons, and approximately 14% rests with the top ten. Either two negative PCRs, clearance, or symptom resolution qualified Cohort 3 donors as recovered. Turning to this clone: At one end, the junction sequence differs from germline, possibly due to a read error.

CDR1 MNHNS and CDR2 SASEGT come from the germline V gene. This CDR3 region has 15 residues. Sequenced sample: PBMCs or T cells enriched from blood (not recorded which). The V gene is TRBV6-1, the J gene TRBJ1-2; no clear D. The clonotype originates from a man aged 50 to 59 who had recovered from COVID-19. The CDR3: CASCEQESVNYGYTF. The CDR3 DNA sequence: TGTGCCAGCTGTGAGCAGGAATCGGTAAACTATGGCTACACCTTC.